This TCR beta chain appears in the sequencing data of a study of CXCR3-negative and CXCR3-positive naive CD8 T cells. Broader study findings: The TRB CDR3s that CXCR3-positive naive cells carried were more hydrophobic than those of CXCR3-negative naive cells.

In regard to this clonotype: Antigen specificity is unknown.

The libraries of TRB cDNA were constructed through 5' RACE using UMI labels. TCRdb re-called the 5' RACE reads, yielding one record per CDR3 amino acid sequence without DNA. The record lists roughly 110,000 distinct CDR3 sequences, of which the ten most abundant hold over 0.35%. CDR1 is LNHNV and CDR2 is YYDKDF in the germline V gene (reference sequence). The CDR3 is made up of 16 amino acids. Subsets of CD8+ T cells were each sorted in triplicate at some 300,000 cells apiece. The TCR sequence derives from a human donor in good health. Some clones in this sample may be carry-over from other donors' samples. The chain employs TRBV15 and TRBJ1-4; lacking DNA, the TRBD1 call made by TCRdb goes unchecked. The sequenced sample consisted of naive CXCR3+ CD8+ T cells from blood. Sample subset: CD45RO-CCR7+CD27+CD95- naive CD8+ T cells expressing CXCR3 (TNR3+). CDR3 region: CATSRDHGQGGEKLFF.